This T cell receptor (beta chain) was obtained from a study of CD8+CD57+ T cells in acquired aplastic anemia. Study-level background: The mean DNA yield obtained from sorted CD4+ and CD8+ cells came to about 3.2 ug.

CD8+CD57+ cell expansion had been shown by flow cytometry in patients chosen for sequencing. This clonotype was seen only a few times. CDR1 and CDR2 from the germline V gene are DFQATT and SNEGSKA (reference sequence). V was pared by 5 bases and J by 3 bases, with 8 bases between. CDR3 length: 12 amino acids. Genomic DNA constituted the template upon which TCR beta VDJ and CDR3 profiling was performed. MiXCR was run by TCRdb on the reads, yielding one entry per CDR3 protein. Of around 150,000 distinct CDR3 sequences in the sample, 40% to 50% were seen once. The rearrangement links TRBV20-1 to TRBJ1-5; D not resolved. Sequenced material: sorted CD4+, CD8+, or CD8+CD57+ T cells (not recorded which) from PBMCs. The receptor's source is a human donor with aplastic anemia. The CDR3 sequence: CSAQEANQPQHF. DNA of the CDR3: TGCAGTGCTCAGGAGGCCAATCAGCCCCAGCATTTT.